These T cell receptor beta chains were read from a single sample in a study of blood T cell repertoires in COVID-19. This table comes from immunoSEQ multiplex PCR, and its TCRdb copy is limited to in-frame clones, with some not included. Here the sample spans around 280,000 clones, around 90% being singletons. Material for sequencing was PBMCs or T cells enriched from blood (not recorded which). The source of these receptors is a woman under 30 with acute COVID-19. Both conserved end residues are part of each CDR3. The D gene is left open where the match is weak. Where a row states a size, it is once, few, many or the class of an expanded clone; other rows omit it.

clone_size: NA; v_call: TRBV5-1; cdr3_length: 14; d_call: TRBD1; j_call: TRBJ1-5; cdr3_aa: CASSSGQGNQPQHF; cdr3_nt: TGCGCCAGCAGTTCGGGACAGGGAAATCAGCCCCAGCATTTT
clone_size: NA; v_call: TRBV10-1; cdr3_length: 13; d_call: NA; j_call: TRBJ2-1; cdr3_aa: CASSEDRYNEQFF; cdr3_nt: TGCGCCAGCAGTGAGGACAGGTACAATGAGCAGTTCTTC
clone_size: NA; v_call: TRBV7-8; cdr3_length: 19; d_call: TRBD1; j_call: TRBJ1-5; cdr3_aa: CASSLIVGQGVRSNQPQHF; cdr3_nt: TGTGCCAGCAGCTTAATAGTCGGACAGGGCGTGAGAAGCAATCAGCCCCAGCATTTT
clone_size: NA; v_call: TRBV7-9; cdr3_length: 13; d_call: NA; j_call: TRBJ2-3; cdr3_aa: CASSYSGADTQYF; cdr3_nt: TGTGCCAGCAGCTATTCGGGAGCAGATACGCAGTATTTT
clone_size: NA; v_call: TRBV6-5; cdr3_length: 14; d_call: TRBD1; j_call: TRBJ2-2; cdr3_aa: CASSTGQPSGELFF; cdr3_nt: TGTGCCAGCAGTACGGGACAGCCCTCCGGGGAGCTGTTTTTT
clone_size: NA; v_call: TRBV7-2; cdr3_length: 17; d_call: TRBD1; j_call: TRBJ1-2; cdr3_aa: CASSLGVWTRDRDGYTF; cdr3_nt: TGTGCCAGCAGCTTAGGGGTTTGGACCAGGGACAGGGATGGCTACACCTTC
clone_size: NA; v_call: TRBV5-6; cdr3_length: 18; d_call: NA; j_call: TRBJ2-2; cdr3_aa: CASSLEGPGFSFTGELFF; cdr3_nt: TGTGCCAGCAGCTTGGAAGGTCCGGGTTTTAGCTTCACCGGGGAGCTGTTTTTT
clone_size: NA; v_call: TRBV4-1; cdr3_length: 18; d_call: NA; j_call: TRBJ1-4; cdr3_aa: CASSPGGLGGRGNEKLFF; cdr3_nt: TGCGCCAGCAGCCCCGGGGGGCTGGGGGGCCGGGGTAATGAAAAACTGTTTTTT
clone_size: NA; v_call: TRBV6-4; cdr3_length: 13; d_call: TRBD2; j_call: TRBJ2-1; cdr3_aa: CASSAAGGNEQFF; cdr3_nt: TGTGCCAGCAGTGCTGCGGGGGGCAATGAGCAGTTCTTC
clone_size: NA; v_call: TRBV14; cdr3_length: 16; d_call: NA; j_call: TRBJ2-1; cdr3_aa: CASSQDELSSYNEQFF; cdr3_nt: TGTGCCAGCAGCCAAGACGAACTGAGCTCCTACAATGAGCAGTTCTTC
clone_size: NA; v_call: TRBV2; cdr3_length: 15; d_call: TRBD1; j_call: TRBJ2-3; cdr3_aa: CASGHRGQVSDTQYF; cdr3_nt: TGTGCCAGCGGACACAGGGGGCAAGTCTCAGATACGCAGTATTTT
clone_size: NA; v_call: TRBV11-2; cdr3_length: 15; d_call: TRBD1; j_call: TRBJ1-2; cdr3_aa: CASSLGGTGPYGYTF; cdr3_nt: TGTGCCAGCAGCTTAGGGGGGACAGGGCCCTATGGCTACACCTTC
clone_size: NA; v_call: TRBV7-3; cdr3_length: 14; d_call: NA; j_call: TRBJ2-1; cdr3_aa: CASSPDSFYNEQFF; cdr3_nt: TGTGCCAGCAGCCCGGACAGCTTCTACAATGAGCAGTTCTTC
clone_size: NA; v_call: TRBV6-1; cdr3_length: 17; d_call: NA; j_call: TRBJ1-2; cdr3_aa: CASSDTNPGHGAYGYTF; cdr3_nt: TGTGCCAGCAGTGACACAAACCCGGGACACGGAGCCTATGGCTACACCTTC
clone_size: NA; v_call: TRBV28; cdr3_length: 15; d_call: TRBD2; j_call: TRBJ2-7; cdr3_aa: CASKRLAGPPYEQYF; cdr3_nt: TGTGCCAGCAAACGACTAGCGGGGCCTCCCTACGAGCAGTACTTC
clone_size: NA; v_call: TRBV13; cdr3_length: 17; d_call: TRBD1; j_call: TRBJ1-2; cdr3_aa: CASRYNRGRSLNYGYTF; cdr3_nt: TGTGCCAGCAGGTATAACAGGGGGCGGTCTCTAAACTATGGCTACACCTTC
clone_size: NA; v_call: TRBV27; cdr3_length: 15; d_call: NA; j_call: TRBJ2-7; cdr3_aa: CASSLRGKGSYEQYF; cdr3_nt: TGTGCCAGCAGTTTACGGGGGAAAGGCTCCTACGAGCAGTACTTC
clone_size: NA; v_call: TRBV27; cdr3_length: 14; d_call: NA; j_call: TRBJ1-1; cdr3_aa: CASSTSRVHTEAFF; cdr3_nt: TGTGCCAGCAGTACGAGCAGGGTTCACACTGAAGCTTTCTTT
clone_size: NA; v_call: TRBV19; cdr3_length: 15; d_call: NA; j_call: TRBJ1-1; cdr3_aa: CASSMGAVRNTEAFF; cdr3_nt: TGTGCCAGTAGTATGGGGGCAGTAAGGAACACTGAAGCTTTCTTT
clone_size: NA; v_call: TRBV7-8; cdr3_length: 16; d_call: TRBD1; j_call: TRBJ2-3; cdr3_aa: CASRQRQGPSTDTQYF; cdr3_nt: TGTGCCAGCAGACAGAGACAGGGACCTAGCACAGATACGCAGTATTTT
clone_size: NA; v_call: TRBV30; cdr3_length: 17; d_call: NA; j_call: TRBJ2-3; cdr3_aa: CAWTSPGMSASTDTQYF; cdr3_nt: TGTGCCTGGACCTCACCAGGGATGAGTGCTAGCACAGATACGCAGTATTTT
clone_size: NA; v_call: TRBV18; cdr3_length: 18; d_call: TRBD2; j_call: TRBJ2-1; cdr3_aa: CASSPQNFPGLANNEQFF; cdr3_nt: TGTGCCAGCTCACCCCAAAACTTTCCGGGACTAGCTAACAATGAGCAGTTCTTC
clone_size: NA; v_call: TRBV4-1; cdr3_length: 18; d_call: TRBD2; j_call: TRBJ2-7; cdr3_aa: CASSHPRTSGSVAYEQYF; cdr3_nt: TGCGCCAGCAGCCACCCTAGGACTAGCGGGAGCGTGGCCTACGAGCAGTACTTC
clone_size: NA; v_call: TRBV6-2/TRBV6-3; cdr3_length: 14; d_call: NA; j_call: TRBJ2-1; cdr3_aa: CASSYGRGGHEQFF; cdr3_nt: TGTGCCAGCAGTTACGGGAGGGGGGGTCATGAGCAGTTCTTC
clone_size: once; v_call: TRBV6-1; cdr3_length: 18; d_call: NA; j_call: TRBJ1-6; cdr3_aa: CASSDNRFESSYNSPLHF; cdr3_nt: TGTGCCAGCAGTGACAATCGGTTTGAGAGCTCCTATAATTCACCCCTCCACTTT
clone_size: NA; v_call: TRBV19; cdr3_length: 13; d_call: NA; j_call: TRBJ1-1; cdr3_aa: CASSIDRTTEAFF; cdr3_nt: TGTGCCAGTAGTATCGACAGGACCACTGAAGCTTTCTTT
clone_size: NA; v_call: TRBV7-9; cdr3_length: 11; d_call: NA; j_call: TRBJ2-7; cdr3_aa: CASSNSYEQYF; cdr3_nt: TGTGCCAGCAGCAACAGTTACGAGCAGTACTTC
clone_size: NA; v_call: TRBV18; cdr3_length: 16; d_call: TRBD2; j_call: TRBJ2-7; cdr3_aa: CASSVGLAGSSYEQYF; cdr3_nt: TGTGCCAGCTCAGTCGGACTAGCGGGGAGCTCCTACGAGCAGTACTTC
clone_size: NA; v_call: TRBV7-3; cdr3_length: 13; d_call: NA; j_call: TRBJ1-6; cdr3_aa: CASSLRSDSPLHF; cdr3_nt: TGTGCCAGCAGCCTAAGGTCGGATTCACCCCTCCACTTT
clone_size: NA; v_call: TRBV6-2/TRBV6-3; cdr3_length: 14; d_call: TRBD1; j_call: TRBJ1-1; cdr3_aa: CASSYDRAYTEAFF; cdr3_nt: TGTGCCAGCAGTTACGACAGGGCGTACACTGAAGCTTTCTTT
clone_size: NA; v_call: TRBV7-6; cdr3_length: 16; d_call: TRBD1; j_call: TRBJ1-6; cdr3_aa: CASSWGDRVGGSPLHF; cdr3_nt: TGTGCCAGCAGCTGGGGGGACAGGGTAGGAGGTTCACCCCTCCACTTT
clone_size: NA; v_call: TRBV11-2; cdr3_length: 14; d_call: NA; j_call: TRBJ1-2; cdr3_aa: CASSDTGLHYGYTF; cdr3_nt: TGTGCCAGCAGCGACACAGGGTTGCACTATGGCTACACCTTC
clone_size: NA; v_call: TRBV6-2/TRBV6-3; cdr3_length: 16; d_call: TRBD1; j_call: TRBJ1-1; cdr3_aa: CASSYRGTGGWAEAFF; cdr3_nt: TGTGCCAGCAGTTACCGAGGGACAGGGGGCTGGGCTGAAGCTTTCTTT
clone_size: once; v_call: TRBV12-3/TRBV12-4; cdr3_length: 13; d_call: NA; j_call: TRBJ1-1; cdr3_aa: CASNWGHNTEAFF; cdr3_nt: TGTGCCAGCAACTGGGGCCACAACACTGAAGCTTTCTTT
clone_size: NA; v_call: TRBV19; cdr3_length: 15; d_call: NA; j_call: TRBJ1-2; cdr3_aa: CASSTQGLYNYGYTF; cdr3_nt: TGTGCCAGTAGTACGCAGGGACTATATAACTATGGCTACACCTTC
clone_size: NA; v_call: TRBV11-2; cdr3_length: 15; d_call: TRBD2; j_call: TRBJ2-1; cdr3_aa: CASSLVAGANNEQFF; cdr3_nt: TGTGCCAGCAGCTTAGTAGCGGGGGCTAACAATGAGCAGTTCTTC
clone_size: NA; v_call: TRBV10-1; cdr3_length: 15; d_call: NA; j_call: TRBJ2-1; cdr3_aa: CASSVSGSKPPALFF; cdr3_nt: TGCGCCAGCAGTGTAAGCGGCTCCAAACCCCCGGCACTGTTCTTC
clone_size: few; v_call: TRBV15; cdr3_length: 15; d_call: NA; j_call: TRBJ1-5; cdr3_aa: CATSRGTGSPQPQHF; cdr3_nt: TGTGCCACCAGCAGAGGTACGGGGTCCCCTCAGCCCCAGCATTTT
clone_size: NA; v_call: TRBV10-3; cdr3_length: 12; d_call: NA; j_call: TRBJ1-5; cdr3_aa: CATGQNNQPQHF; cdr3_nt: TGTGCCACCGGACAGAACAATCAGCCCCAGCATTTT
clone_size: NA; v_call: TRBV4-1; cdr3_length: 14; d_call: NA; j_call: TRBJ1-5; cdr3_aa: CASSQETTNQPQHF; cdr3_nt: TGCGCCAGCAGCCAAGAGACAACTAATCAGCCCCAGCATTTT
clone_size: NA; v_call: TRBV5-1; cdr3_length: 16; d_call: TRBD2; j_call: TRBJ2-7; cdr3_aa: CASSSQIAGGAYEQYF; cdr3_nt: TGCGCCAGCAGCTCGCAGATAGCGGGGGGTGCCTACGAGCAGTACTTC
clone_size: NA; v_call: TRBV10-1; cdr3_length: 12; d_call: NA; j_call: TRBJ1-1; cdr3_aa: CASSAPGTEAFF; cdr3_nt: TGCGCCAGCAGCGCTCCGGGGACTGAAGCTTTCTTT
clone_size: NA; v_call: TRBV5-1; cdr3_length: 15; d_call: NA; j_call: TRBJ1-2; cdr3_aa: CASSLRGGSNYGYTF; cdr3_nt: TGCGCCAGCAGCTTGCGGGGGGGATCTAACTATGGCTACACCTTC
clone_size: NA; v_call: TRBV18; cdr3_length: 13; d_call: NA; j_call: TRBJ2-7; cdr3_aa: CASSPTVVDEQYF; cdr3_nt: TGTGCCAGCTCACCTACGGTGGTCGACGAGCAGTACTTC
clone_size: NA; v_call: TRBV15; cdr3_length: 12; d_call: NA; j_call: TRBJ2-2; cdr3_aa: CATSGRSGELFF; cdr3_nt: TGTGCCACCAGCGGGCGTAGCGGGGAGCTGTTTTTT
clone_size: NA; v_call: TRBV6-2/TRBV6-3; cdr3_length: 15; d_call: TRBD2; j_call: TRBJ2-2; cdr3_aa: CASSYRLADTGELFF; cdr3_nt: TGTGCCAGCAGTTATCGACTAGCGGACACCGGGGAGCTGTTTTTT
clone_size: NA; v_call: TRBV12-3/TRBV12-4; cdr3_length: 13; d_call: NA; j_call: TRBJ1-1; cdr3_aa: CASSLSGAKRAFF; cdr3_nt: TGTGCCAGCAGTTTATCTGGGGCGAAGAGGGCTTTCTTT
clone_size: NA; v_call: TRBV5-1; cdr3_length: 13; d_call: TRBD2; j_call: TRBJ2-2; cdr3_aa: CAPPGGFAGELFF; cdr3_nt: TGCGCCCCTCCGGGGGGATTCGCCGGGGAGCTGTTTTTT
clone_size: NA; v_call: TRBV28; cdr3_length: 16; d_call: TRBD2; j_call: TRBJ2-7; cdr3_aa: CASLPALAGVSYEQYF; cdr3_nt: TGTGCCAGCCTCCCAGCTCTAGCGGGAGTATCCTACGAGCAGTACTTC
clone_size: NA; v_call: TRBV28; cdr3_length: 13; d_call: NA; j_call: TRBJ1-6; cdr3_aa: CASSWAGIRALHF; cdr3_nt: TGTGCCAGCAGTTGGGCAGGCATTCGAGCCCTCCACTTT